This T cell receptor (beta chain) is from a study of T cell changes during pregnancy in multiple sclerosis. The CDR3 consists of 18 residues. Trimming cost V 5 bases and J 5 bases; bases outside gene matches: 17. The germline gives CDR1 SEHNR, CDR2 FQNEAQ (reference sequence). The method was immunoSEQ multiplex PCR; TCRdb's version includes in-frame clones alone and lacks a portion of them. This table holds approximately 21,000 clones, about 89% found once. This chain connects TRBV7-9 to TRBJ2-1, with 8 positions matching TRBD2. The TCR was taken from a female donor with multiple sclerosis, enrolled in a pregnancy study. The source was CD8+ T cells from peripheral blood mononuclear cells, collected in the first trimester of pregnancy. The CDR3 nucleotides are TGTGCCAGCAGCCCTACCCCGGGTTGGCGGGAGGTTCACAATGAGCAGTTCTTC. This gives the protein CASSPTPGWREVHNEQFF.